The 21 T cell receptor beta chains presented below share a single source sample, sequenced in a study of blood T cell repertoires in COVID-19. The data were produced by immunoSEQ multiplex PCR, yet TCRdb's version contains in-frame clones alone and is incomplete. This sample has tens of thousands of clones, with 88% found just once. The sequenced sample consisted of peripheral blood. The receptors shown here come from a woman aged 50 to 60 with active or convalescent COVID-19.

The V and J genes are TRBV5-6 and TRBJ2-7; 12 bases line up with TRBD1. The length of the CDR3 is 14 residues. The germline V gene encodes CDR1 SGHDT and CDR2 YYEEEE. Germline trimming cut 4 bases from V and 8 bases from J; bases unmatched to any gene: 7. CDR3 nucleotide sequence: TGTGCCAGCAGCCCGGGGACAGGGGGCGCCCAGCAGTACTTC. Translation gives CASSPGTGGAQQYF. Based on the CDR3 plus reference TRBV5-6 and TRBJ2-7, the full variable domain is DAGVTQSPTHLIKTRGQQVTLRCSPKSGHDTVSWYQQALGQGPQFIFQYYEEEERQRGNFPDRFSGHQFPNYSSELNVNALLLGDSALYLCASSPGTGGAQQYFGPGTRLTVT.

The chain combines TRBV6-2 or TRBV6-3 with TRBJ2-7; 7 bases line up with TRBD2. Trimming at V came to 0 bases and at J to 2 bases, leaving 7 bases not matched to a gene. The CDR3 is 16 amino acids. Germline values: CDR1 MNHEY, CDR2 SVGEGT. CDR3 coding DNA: TGTGCCAGCAGTTACTCTGTTAGGGAGGGAACCTACGAGCAGTACTTC. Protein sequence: CASSYSVREGTYEQYF.

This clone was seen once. The CDR3 sequence is CATSEGGSYNEQFF. As DNA, the CDR3 is TGTGCCACCAGTGAAGGGGGATCCTACAATGAGCAGTTCTTC. The chain carries TRBV24-1 and TRBJ2-1; maybe TRBD1 (6 bases). CDR1 is KGHDR and CDR2 is SFDVKD in the germline V gene. With 4 bases removed from V and 1 base from J, the gap between germline ends came to 7 bases. CDR3 size: 14 residues.

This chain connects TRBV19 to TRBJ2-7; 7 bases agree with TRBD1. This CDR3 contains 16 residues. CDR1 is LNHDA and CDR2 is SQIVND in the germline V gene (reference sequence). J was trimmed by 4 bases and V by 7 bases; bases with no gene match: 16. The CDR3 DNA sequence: TGTGCCAGTAAGCGTCACCTACAGGGGAGCACTTACGAGCAGTACTTC. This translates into CASKRHLQGSTYEQYF.

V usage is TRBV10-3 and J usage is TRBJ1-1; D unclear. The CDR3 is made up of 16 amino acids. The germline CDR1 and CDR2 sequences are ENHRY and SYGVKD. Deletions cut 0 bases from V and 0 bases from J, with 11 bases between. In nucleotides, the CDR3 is TGTGCCATCAGTGAGTCTACGGGGTCCCTGAACACTGAAGCTTTCTTT. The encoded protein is CAISESTGSLNTEAFF.

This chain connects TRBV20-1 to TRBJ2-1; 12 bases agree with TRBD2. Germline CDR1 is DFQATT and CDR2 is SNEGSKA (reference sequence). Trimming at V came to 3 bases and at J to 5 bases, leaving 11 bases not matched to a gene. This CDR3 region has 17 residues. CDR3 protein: CSASSPGLAGRHNEQFF. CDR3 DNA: TGCAGTGCTAGTTCGCCGGGACTAGCGGGCCGTCACAATGAGCAGTTCTTC.

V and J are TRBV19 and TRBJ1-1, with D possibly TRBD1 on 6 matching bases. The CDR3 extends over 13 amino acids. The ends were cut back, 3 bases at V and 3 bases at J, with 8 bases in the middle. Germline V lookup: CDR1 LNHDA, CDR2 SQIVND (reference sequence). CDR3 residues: CASSMKGDTEAFF. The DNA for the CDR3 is TGTGCCAGTAGTATGAAGGGGGACACTGAAGCTTTCTTT.

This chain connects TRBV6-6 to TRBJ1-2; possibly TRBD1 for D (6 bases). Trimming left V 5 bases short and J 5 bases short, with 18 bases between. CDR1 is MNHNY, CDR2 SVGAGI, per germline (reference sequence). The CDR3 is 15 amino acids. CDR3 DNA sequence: TGTGCCAGCAGTGGCCGGGAGGGGGGGAGGTATGGCTACACCTTC. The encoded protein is CASSGREGGRYGYTF.

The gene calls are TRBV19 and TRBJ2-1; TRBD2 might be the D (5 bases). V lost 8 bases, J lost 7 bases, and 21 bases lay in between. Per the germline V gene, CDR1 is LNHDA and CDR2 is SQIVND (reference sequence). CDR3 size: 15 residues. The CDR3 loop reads CASSLRGLLRNEQFF. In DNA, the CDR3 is TGTGCCAGTTCTCTTAGAGGACTCCTCCGAAATGAGCAGTTCTTC.

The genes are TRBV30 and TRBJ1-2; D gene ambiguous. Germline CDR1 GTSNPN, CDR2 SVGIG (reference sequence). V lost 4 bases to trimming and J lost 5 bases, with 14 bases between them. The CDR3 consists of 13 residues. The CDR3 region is CAWTQTEGYGYTF. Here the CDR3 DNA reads TGTGCCTGGACGCAGACGGAGGGTTATGGCTACACCTTC. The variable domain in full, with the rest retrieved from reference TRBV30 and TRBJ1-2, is SQTIHQWPATLVQPVGSPLSLECTVEGTSNPNLYWYRQAAGRGLQLLFYSVGIGQISSEVPQNLSASRPQDRQFILSSKKLLLSDSGFYLCAWTQTEGYGYTFGSGTRLTVV.

The CDR3 sequence is CASLRTDTQYF. CDR3 sequence (DNA): TGTGCCAGCCTCCGCACAGATACGCAGTATTTT. The V call is TRBV28, the J call TRBJ2-3; D gene ambiguous. CDR1 and CDR2 (germline): MDHEN, SYDVKM. Trimming took 8 bases from V and 1 from J, leaving 4 bases between them. The CDR3 totals 11 residues.

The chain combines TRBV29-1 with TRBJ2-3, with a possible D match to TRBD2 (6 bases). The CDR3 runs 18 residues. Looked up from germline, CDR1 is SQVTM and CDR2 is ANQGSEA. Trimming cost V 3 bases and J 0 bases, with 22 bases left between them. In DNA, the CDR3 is TGCAGCGTTGATAATCCCCTCCTGCGGCGGGAAAGCACAGATACGCAGTATTTT. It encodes CSVDNPLLRRESTDTQYF.

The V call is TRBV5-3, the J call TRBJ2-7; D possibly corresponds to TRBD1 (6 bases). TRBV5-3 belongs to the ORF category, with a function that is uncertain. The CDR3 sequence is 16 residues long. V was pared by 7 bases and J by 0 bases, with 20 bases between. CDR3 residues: CARPLRDTWISYEQYF. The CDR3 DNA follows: TGTGCCAGACCCCTCAGGGACACCTGGATCTCCTACGAGCAGTACTTC.

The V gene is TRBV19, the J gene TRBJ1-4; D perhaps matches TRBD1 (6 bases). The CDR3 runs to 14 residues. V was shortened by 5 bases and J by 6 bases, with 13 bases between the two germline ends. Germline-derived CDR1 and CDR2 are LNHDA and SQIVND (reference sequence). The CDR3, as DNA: TGTGCCAGTAGTCCCTGGGGGGGCGATGAAAAACTGTTTTTT. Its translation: CASSPWGGDEKLFF.

CDR3: CASSLGLAVTGELFF. The CDR3 DNA reads as TGTGCCAGCAGCCTCGGACTAGCGGTCACCGGGGAGCTGTTTTTT. This sequence joins TRBV7-3 and TRBJ2-2; TRBD2 matches 10 bases. Trimming at V came to 5 bases and at J to 4 bases, leaving 4 bases not matched to a gene. The germline V gene has CDR1 SGHTA and CDR2 FQGTGA. The CDR3 contains 15 residues. The whole variable domain, filled in from reference TRBV7-3 and TRBJ2-2, reads GAGVSQTPSNKVTEKGKYVELRCDPISGHTALYWYRQSLGQGPEFLIYFQGTGAADDSGLPNDRFFAVRPEGSVSTLKIQRTERGDSAVYLCASSLGLAVTGELFFGEGSRLTVL.

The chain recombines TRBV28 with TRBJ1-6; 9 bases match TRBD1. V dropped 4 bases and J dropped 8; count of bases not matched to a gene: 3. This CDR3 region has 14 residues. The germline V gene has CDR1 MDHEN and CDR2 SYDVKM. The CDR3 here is CASSSGQGHSPLHF. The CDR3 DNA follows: TGTGCCAGCAGTTCGGGACAGGGCCATTCACCCCTCCACTTT.

The CDR3 protein is CASSVIPSSYNEQFF. CDR3 nucleotides: TGTGCCAGCAGCGTTATTCCGAGCTCCTACAATGAGCAGTTCTTC. The chain couples TRBV9 to TRBJ2-1; D gene ambiguous. CDR1 SGDLS and CDR2 YYNGEE come from the germline V gene. The CDR3 consists of 15 residues. V was cut by 2 bases and J by 0 bases, with 9 bases left in between.

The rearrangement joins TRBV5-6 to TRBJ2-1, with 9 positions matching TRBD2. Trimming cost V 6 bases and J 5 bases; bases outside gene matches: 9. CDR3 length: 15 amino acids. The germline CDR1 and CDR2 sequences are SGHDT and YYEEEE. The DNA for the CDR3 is TGTGCCAGCAAAAAAAGTAGCGGGGGCCACAATGAGCAGTTCTTC. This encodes CASKKSSGGHNEQFF.

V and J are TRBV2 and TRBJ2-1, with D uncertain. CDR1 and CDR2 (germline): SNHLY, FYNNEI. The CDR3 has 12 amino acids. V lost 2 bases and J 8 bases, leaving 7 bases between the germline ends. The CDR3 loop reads CASSEFIDEQFF. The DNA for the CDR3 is TGTGCCAGCAGTGAATTTATCGATGAGCAGTTCTTC. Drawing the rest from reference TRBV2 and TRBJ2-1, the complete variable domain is EPEVTQTPSHQVTQMGQEVILRCVPISNHLYFYWYRQILGQKVEFLVSFYNNEISEKSEIFDDQFSVERPDGSNFTLKIRSTKLEDSAMYFCASSEFIDEQFFGPGTRLTVL.

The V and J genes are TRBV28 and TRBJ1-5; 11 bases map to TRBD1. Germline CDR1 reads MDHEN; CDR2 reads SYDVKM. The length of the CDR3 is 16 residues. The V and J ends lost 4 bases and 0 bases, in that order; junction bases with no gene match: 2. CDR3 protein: CASSWTGGYSNQPQHF. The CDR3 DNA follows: TGTGCCAGCAGTTGGACAGGGGGCTATAGCAATCAGCCCCAGCATTTT. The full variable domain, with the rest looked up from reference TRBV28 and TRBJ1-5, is DVKVTQSSRYLVKRTGEKVFLECVQDMDHENMFWYRQDPGLGLRLIYFSYDVKMKEKGDIPEGYSVSREKKERFSLILESASTNQTSMYLCASSWTGGYSNQPQHFGDGTRLSIL.

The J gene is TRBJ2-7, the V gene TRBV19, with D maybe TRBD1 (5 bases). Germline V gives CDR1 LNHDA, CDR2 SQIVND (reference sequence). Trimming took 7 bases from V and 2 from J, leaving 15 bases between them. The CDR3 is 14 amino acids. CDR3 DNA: TGTGCCAGTAAAGTCTCCACAGGAACCTACGAGCAGTACTTC. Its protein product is CASKVSTGTYEQYF.